This TCR beta chain originates from a study of OX40 agonist ivuxolimab in advanced cancers. Whole-study context: The patients received ivuxolimab by intravenous route every 2 weeks at 0.01 to 10 mg/kg.

As to this clone: Antigen: not known.

Regarding the study as a whole: CD8+ T cells (on average) carried more expanded clones than CD4+ T cells. Some of the lowest clonal expansion was seen in partial responders at 0.1-3.0 mg/kg.

Germline loops: CDR1 LGHNA, CDR2 YNFKEQ. The CDR3 runs to 15 residues. With 0 bases removed from V and 4 bases from J, the gap between germline ends came to 12 bases. Method: immunoSEQ multiplex PCR; TCRdb's copy keeps in-frame clones and lacks some. The sample holds about 15,000 clones, 80% to 90% seen once. Sample: CD4+ or CD8+ T cells sorted from blood, taken in a trial of the OX40 agonist ivuxolimab. The J gene is TRBJ2-5, the V gene TRBV4-2; D is perhaps TRBD1 or TRBD2 (5 bases each). This TCR came from an adult with an advanced solid tumor such as melanoma, head and neck, liver or kidney cancer. CDR3 nucleotides: TGTGCCAGCAGCCAAGAGGGCCGGGACGGAGAGACCCAGTACTTC. Protein product: CASSQEGRDGETQYF.